This T cell receptor (beta chain) is from a study of cytomegalovirus exposure and HLA in healthy donors. The study, taken as a whole, reports: The classifier reportedly diagnosed cytomegalovirus status with high sensitivity and specificity.

Points on this clone: The antigen remains unidentified.

Libraries were prepared by immunoSEQ multiplex PCR; TCRdb keeps only in-frame clonotypes and omits some of them. The data show about 98,000 clones, around 90% seen once. This sequence was found in a woman aged 25-40 years in good health and CMV-seronegative. Source material: PBMCs.

The CDR3: CASSAGEGGSPLHF. The CDR3 DNA follows: TGTGCCAGCAGCGCGGGGGAGGGGGGCTCACCCCTCCACTTT. The V call is TRBV5-6, the J call TRBJ1-6; D might be TRBD1 (6 bases). V shed 4 bases and J shed 10 bases, with 15 bases lying between them. The CDR3 spans 14 residues. Germline CDR1 reads SGHDT; CDR2 reads YYEEEE.